A selection of T cell receptor beta chains follows, all from one sample in a study of OX40 agonist ivuxolimab in advanced cancers. The table came from immunoSEQ multiplex PCR; TCRdb's copy has only in-frame clones and leaves some out. The sample has some 43,000 clones; about 90% are singletons. This specimen was CD4+ or CD8+ T cells sorted from blood, taken in a trial of the OX40 agonist ivuxolimab. All receptors come from an adult with an advanced solid tumor such as melanoma, head and neck, liver or kidney cancer. CDR3s include the opening cysteine and the closing phenylalanine or tryptophan. The order of the fields is CDR3 length, V gene, CDR3 protein.

14 TRBV6-6 CASSYLADDQPQHF
15 TRBV4-1 CASSQAGARREKLFF
13 TRBV7-9 CAAEFGRDYGYTF
15 TRBV5-1 CASSLAQTNTGELFF
13 TRBV6-1 CASSRDIQETQYF
13 TRBV2 CASSEASNTEAFF
17 TRBV9 CASSVGLFAGDTDTQYF
12 TRBV25-1 CASSELGHGYTF
14 TRBV29-1 CSVAPGVSGNTIYF
15 TRBV13 CASSSKGQGSEKLFF
16 TRBV4-1 CASSRSPTGDNYGYTF
16 TRBV19 CASSIGGLAVTDTQYF
13 TRBV6-5 CASSDRWAEGLFF
17 TRBV5-1 CASSLAFRAGLPYEQYF
14 TRBV19 CASSPRTANEKLFF
14 TRBV19 CASSPQGSYQPQHF
13 TRBV7-2 CASAHPAQETQYF
12 TRBV7-6 CASSLAGRELFF
13 TRBV5-1 CASSSTPDQPQHF